The following is a T cell receptor (beta chain) sequence with its context. Its cognate antigen has yet to be identified. No clone much larger than this one lies a single base away; base qualities are absent. The entry originates in a study of cytomegalovirus exposure and HLA in healthy donors (dated by TCRdb to the late 2010s). Context from the whole study: An earlier analysis of approximately 590 of the donors reported 250 to 350 Gb of sequence data and 117 million unique TCR beta sequences from approximately 180 million T cells. A later genetic analysis took genome-wide SNP genotypes for about 60% of the roughly 670 donors and used that subset as a discovery cohort. To decide whether each TCR beta V gene segment behaved as functional or pseudogenic, an earlier analysis of fewer than 750 of the donors relied on high-throughput TCR beta sequencing. All discovery cohort repertoires had been generated using a single sequencing platform. The genetic ancestry cluster associated with self-reported Caucasian donors included 70% to 85% of the 300 to 450 genotyped donors. To predict cytomegalovirus infection status, the study brought together high-throughput TCR immunosequencing, statistical association of individual TCRs with disease status, and machine learning. In a later analysis, previously published TCR beta repertoires from about 640 donors were re-analyzed and high-resolution HLA genotyping was added so that TCR occurrence patterns could be studied. Typing coverage differed by locus: A, B, C, DRB1 and DQB1 were typed in about 620-640 donors, DQA1 in approximately 520, DPA1 in around 610, and DPB1 in approximately 450. The later analysis used no new phenotypic data to find candidate immune exposures, relying instead on TCR beta sequences and their occurrence across donors. Among 300 to 450 genotyped donors of the cohort, an average of 235,054 unique TCR beta nucleotide sequences were sequenced per donor, 15% to 20% of them non-productive. The study aimed to test whether signatures of past pathogen exposure could be identified by cataloging public T cell receptors. Both class I and class II loci were covered by HLA typing, at four-digit resolution. Because of strong linkage in the cohort, a few DR-DQ haplotypes were treated as single units for association and clustering. Roughly 310 gigabases of sequencing data and 70 million to 100 million unique TCR sequences were included in an early release covering about 700 HLA-typed donors. The study profiled the T cell repertoires of 666 subjects by immunosequencing and related them to cytomegalovirus serostatus. Donor age, sex, ethnicity and CMV serostatus were collected together with the repertoire data. Along with the roughly 670-subject first cohort, a separate validation cohort of around 120 different subjects was used.

Results the study describes overall, beyond this receptor: Correlated functional status among segregating V segments might reflect linkage disequilibrium, but an unknown experimental factor could not be ruled out. The presence/absence analyses assumed that sequencing depth was roughly uniform across donors, and that assumption may not be true. The classifier was reported to diagnose cytomegalovirus status with high specificity and sensitivity in both the original cohort and the validation cohort. A total of roughly 160 TCR beta chains were listed by the study as associated with cytomegalovirus. According to the authors, the approach could potentially be generalized to other disease states and immunological phenotypes. Because some donors lacked HLA typing at each locus, the association tests relied only on the typed subset. A later analysis found that HLA-associated TCR beta chains were more clonally expanded and had lower generation probabilities than equally common non-associated chains. A further reported finding was that TCR beta sequences accurately predicted the HLA-A and HLA-B alleles for most subjects in the first cohort. The only immune exposure information available for the cohort was CMV serostatus. According to a later analysis, parvovirus B19, influenza, CMV and Epstein-Barr virus appeared linked to several top co-occurrence clusters. In this cohort, only TCR beta chains were sequenced, and detectable features were limited by the absence of alpha or paired-chain data. While some public TCRs were present in many individuals, most TCR sequences turned up only very rarely across donors. Because counts were too low, roughly 18 rarely observed V segments, including chromosome 9 orphons, were left out of the earlier analysis of 500 to 750 of the donors. At a false discovery rate of 0.05, a later analysis linked some 17,000 TCR beta sequences to specific HLA alleles. A later genetic analysis reported fewer N-insertions in productive TCRs among donors in an Asian-associated ancestry cluster than the roughly 700-donor mean. A cluster of highly shared sequence variants was judged likely to be a technical artifact of the sequencing pipeline. Assigning TCR associations to individual alleles was difficult when HLA alleles, especially DR and DQ, strongly co-occurred. Some IMGT-functional V segments, including TRBV6-2 and TRBV6-3, could not be told apart with the 87-base-pair reads, so those segments were excluded. In a later analysis, the rate of TCR association differed among HLA loci, with DRB1 alleles having the most associated TCRs and HLA-C alleles having the fewest. According to a later analysis, most CMV-associated TCR beta chains appeared to be HLA-restricted, and the HLA associations seemed to be driven largely by CMV exposure. V-gene and J-gene trimming of TCR beta chains was associated with a missense DCLRE1C variant in a later genetic analysis, and the association was replicated in an independent cohort. In an earlier analysis of roughly 500 of the donors, most TCR beta V segments appeared in productive rearrangements about 87% or about 30% of the time, broadly matching IMGT annotations. A few of the identified cytomegalovirus-associated TCR beta chains were confirmed in vitro to be specific for cytomegalovirus antigens.

Receptor libraries were prepared by the immunoSEQ multiplex PCR assay. For the multiplex PCR, a mixture combining 60 forward primers for TCR Vbeta segments and 13 reverse primers for TCR Jbeta segments was used. The CDR3 region of rearranged TCR beta genes was amplified from genomic DNA by a multiplex PCR assay. The Illumina HiSeq System was used to sequence the amplified TCR beta libraries as 87-base-pair reads. The authors' pipeline ran thus. A later analysis counted approximately 74 million unique TCR beta chains across the roughly 700 repertoires, and roughly 9.9 million of these chains were shared by at least two donors. A nearest-neighbor algorithm error-corrected the raw reads and collapsed the reads into unique sequences, merging closely related sequences to remove PCR and sequencing errors. To assign V, D and J gene segments, CDR3 sequences were aligned to IMGT reference sequences. For a sequence to be retained, at least a six-nucleotide match to both a V gene segment and a J gene segment was required. Rearrangements were called productive when the CDR3 lacked stop codons and stayed in frame with V and J; all others were non-productive. Following IMGT convention, CDR3 was defined as the stretch from the second conserved V-encoded cysteine up to the conserved J-encoded phenylalanine. The earlier analysis of 500 to 600 of the donors excluded sequences that lacked an unambiguous match to a single V gene segment. An earlier analysis of a few hundred of the donors called V segments functional above 56.7% productive rearrangements and segregating when the between-donor standard deviation exceeded 5%. A statistical classification framework was developed to diagnose cytomegalovirus status using the catalog of TCR beta chain sequences. In a later analysis, V and J genes were assigned by comparing TCR nucleotide sequences against IMGT/GENE-DB human TR gene sequences. The TCRdist pipeline was used in a later analysis to assign CDR3 sequences and most-parsimonious VDJ recombination scenarios. In a later analysis, each TCR beta chain was defined by its CDR3 amino acid sequence together with its V-gene family, and reads lacking a unique V-gene family were excluded. A later analysis removed 500 to 650 highly shared, low-generation-probability nucleotide sequences to deal with suspected cross-contamination and a sequencing artifact. A later analysis calculated a clonal expansion index for each public chain from normalized within-repertoire ranks of inferred template counts. Generation probabilities in a later analysis came from a VDJ recombination model fitted to out-of-frame rearrangements, and those results were checked against IGoR. Hypergeometric tests were used in a later analysis to score TCR-TCR, TCR-HLA and TCR-CMV co-occurrence, with a repertoire-size bias correction applied to the TCR pairs. A later analysis estimated false discovery rates by permuting HLA or CMV assignments 20 times. In a later analysis, co-occurring TCRs were grouped using DBSCAN, with TCRdist sequence similarity added in when clustering inside HLA-allele-positive subsets. Repertoires with fewer than 30,000 or more than 120,000 public chains, plus five repertoires with anomalous nucleotide sharing, were excluded from co-occurrence clustering. TCRdb took over this immuneACCESS table, retaining in-frame rearrangements with V and J assigned. Such tables are incomplete; in checked studies, under half of the missing clones stem from an unresolved V gene, and the remainder is unexplained. V, J and clone size derive from that table, while D and trimming were established from the DNA sequence. The sample table records about 150,000 clones; more than 70% of these occur just once. The ten largest clones represent around 6% of the sample.

As encoded in the germline V gene (reference sequence), CDR1 is SGHNT while CDR2 is YYREEE. Compared with germline, V lacks 3 bases and J lacks 5 bases; bases without a gene match: 6. The CDR3 runs 15 amino acids, cysteine and phenylalanine included. Just the 45-base CDR3 DNA is kept, in frame starting at base 1. The cohort consisted of 600 to 750 healthy bone marrow donors. At the time of sampling, all cohort members were nominally healthy, though unrecorded immune exposures were likely present. The donor was CMV seropositive and belonged to the group of 270 or so seropositive cohort members. Every donor gave a peripheral blood sample, and the peripheral blood mononuclear cells from that sample were used for TCR beta sequencing. The Qiagen DNeasy Blood Extraction Kit was used to extract genomic DNA from the blood cell samples.

The chain links TRBV5-4 with TRBJ2-2; 8 central bases correspond to TRBD2. The sequencing sample was made of PBMCs. This receptor was obtained from a woman in her thirties or forties in good health and CMV-seropositive. This receptor has the CDR3 CASSSSGLVTGELFF. The nucleotide sequence reads TGTGCCAGCAGCTCTAGCGGGCTTGTGACCGGGGAGCTGTTTTTT. Outside the CDR3, residues come from the reference TRBV5-4 and TRBJ2-2 proteins, so the full variable domain is: ETGVTQSPTHLIKTRGQQVTLRCSSQSGHNTVSWYQQALGQGPQFIFQYYREEENGRGNFPPRFSGLQFPNYSSELNVNALELDDSALYLCASSSSGLVTGELFFGEGSRLTVL.